Listed below are T cell receptor beta chains from one sample, sequenced in a study of OX40 agonist ivuxolimab in advanced cancers. Clones were read by immunoSEQ multiplex PCR, and TCRdb kept only the in-frame ones, dropping some. This sample has about 78,000 clones, with approximately 80% found just once. The source was CD4+ or CD8+ T cells sorted from blood, collected in a trial of the OX40 agonist ivuxolimab. The receptors here all came from an adult with an advanced solid tumor such as melanoma, head and neck, liver or kidney cancer. The CDR3 runs from the conserved cysteine through the conserved F or W. A D gene is named only where the DNA matches it firmly. Part of the rows lack a size; the others show once, few, many or a class for expanded clones.

j_call d_call v_call clone_size cdr3_aa cdr3_nt
TRBJ2-7 TRBD2 TRBV5-6 - CASSGGLAGVPYEQYF TGTGCCAGCAGCGGGGGACTAGCGGGAGTACCTTACGAGCAGTACTTC
TRBJ2-5 - TRBV6-6 - CASRSGRSGETQYF TGTGCCAGCAGGAGTGGGAGATCAGGGGAGACCCAGTACTTC
TRBJ2-5 - TRBV30 - CAWSLQETQYF TGTGCCTGGAGTTTACAAGAGACCCAGTACTTC
TRBJ2-5 TRBD1 TRBV6-8 - CASSYPQDREETQYF TGTGCCAGCAGTTACCCCCAGGACAGGGAAGAGACCCAGTACTTC
TRBJ1-4 TRBD1 TRBV14 - CASSQDRGRKLFF TGTGCCAGCAGCCAGGACAGGGGGCGAAAACTGTTTTTT
TRBJ1-1 - TRBV7-9 - CASSLGNLGEAFF TGTGCCAGCAGCTTAGGAAATTTGGGCGAAGCTTTCTTT
TRBJ1-3 - TRBV19 - CASSLDGGNTIYF TGTGCCAGTAGCTTAGACGGTGGAAACACCATATATTTT
TRBJ2-5 - TRBV7-9 - CASSPPWTKETQYF TGTGCCAGCAGCCCCCCTTGGACTAAAGAGACCCAGTACTTC
TRBJ1-3 TRBD1 TRBV5-1 - CASSFNTLETDRAGNTIYF TGCGCCAGCAGCTTCAACACTTTGGAGACGGACAGGGCTGGAAACACCATATATTTT
TRBJ1-2 - TRBV25-1 - CASSDGGRLVRRNYGYTF TGTGCCAGCAGTGACGGGGGGCGGTTGGTACGACGGAACTATGGCTACACCTTC
TRBJ1-5 - TRBV6-6 - CASSYSDRRDQPQHF TGTGCCAGCAGTTATTCCGACAGGAGGGATCAGCCCCAGCATTTT
TRBJ1-2 TRBD1 TRBV5-6 - CASSNDRAGRYGYTF TGTGCCAGCAGCAACGACAGGGCGGGGCGGTATGGCTACACCTTC
TRBJ1-1 - TRBV7-7 - CASSMPESDESNTEAFF TGTGCCAGCAGCATGCCGGAGAGCGATGAGTCGAACACTGAAGCTTTCTTT
TRBJ1-6 - TRBV28 - CASKGTLNSPLHF TGTGCCAGCAAGGGGACCCTTAATTCACCCCTCCACTTT
TRBJ2-1 TRBD2 TRBV9 - CASSGLAAYNEQFF TGTGCCAGCAGCGGACTAGCGGCTTACAATGAGCAGTTCTTC
TRBJ1-2 - TRBV5-1 few CASSFQDSNYGYTF TGCGCCAGCAGCTTTCAGGATTCTAACTATGGCTACACCTTC
TRBJ1-6 TRBD1 TRBV5-1 - CASSRNRGDNSPLHF TGCGCCAGCAGCCGGAACAGGGGGGATAATTCACCCCTCCACTTT
TRBJ2-1 TRBD2 TRBV5-4 - CASSLGLASGYYNEQFF TGTGCCAGCAGCTTGGGTTTGGCTAGCGGATATTACAATGAGCAGTTCTTC
TRBJ1-2 TRBD1 TRBV19 - CASSTQGQIYGYTF TGTGCCAGTAGTACGCAGGGACAGATCTATGGCTACACCTTC
TRBJ1-5 TRBD1 TRBV28 - CASSMANRGYQPQHF TGTGCCAGCAGCATGGCTAACAGGGGGTATCAGCCCCAGCATTTT
TRBJ2-5 - TRBV20-1 - CSANVETQYF TGCAGTGCTAACGTCGAGACCCAGTACTTC
TRBJ2-6 - TRBV9 - CASSPTPATRSGANVLTF TGTGCCAGCAGCCCCACGCCAGCGACCCGCTCTGGGGCCAACGTCCTGACTTTC
TRBJ2-7 - TRBV21-1 - CASSKALFSGLSYEQYF TGTGCCAGCAGCAAAGCGCTTTTCAGTGGACTCTCCTACGAGCAGTACTTC
TRBJ1-2 - TRBV4-3 - CASSQLFGTPDPGNYGYTF TGCGCCAGCAGCCAACTCTTCGGGACACCAGACCCAGGGAACTATGGCTACACCTTC
TRBJ2-7 - TRBV11-1 - CASSPWKGGGSEQYF TGTGCCAGCAGCCCCTGGAAAGGAGGGGGCTCCGAGCAGTACTTC
TRBJ1-1 - TRBV28 - CASSFGSYTEAFF TGTGCCAGCAGTTTTGGGTCCTACACTGAAGCTTTCTTT
TRBJ1-3 - TRBV5-5 once CASSLVRGAAGNTIYF TGTGCCAGCAGCTTGGTACGGGGGGCAGCTGGAAACACCATATATTTT
TRBJ1-2 - TRBV19 - CASSSQAWSGYTF TGTGCCAGTAGTAGTCAGGCATGGAGCGGCTACACCTTC